The 19 T cell receptor beta chains reported below all come from one sample, sequenced in a study of shared clonotypes between healthy human individuals. Using immunoSEQ multiplex PCR, the repertoire was profiled, and TCRdb retains in-frame clones only, with some absent. The table has some 700,000 clones, 90% seen once. The sequenced sample consisted of memory CD8+ T cells from PBMCs. Subset here: CD45RO+ cells pooled with CCR7-negative TemRA cells. These receptors originate from a young man in good health. Some clones in this sample may be carry-over from other donors' samples.

This clone was observed a few times. V usage is TRBV7-6 and J usage is TRBJ2-2; D ambiguous. Deletions cut 1 base from V and 4 bases from J, with 4 bases between. The CDR3 is 13 amino acids. Germline-derived CDR1 and CDR2 are SGHVS and FNYEAQ. The CDR3 nucleotides read TGTGCCAGCAGCTTAGACTCCACCGGGGAGCTGTTTTTT. This codes for CASSLDSTGELFF.

This chain connects TRBV19 to TRBJ2-7; D is tentatively TRBD1 or TRBD2 (5 bases each). The length of the CDR3 is 13 residues. Germline lookup yields CDR1 LNHDA and CDR2 SQIVND (reference sequence). Between the trimmed V and J ends, which lost 5 bases and 6 bases, there was a span of 14 bases. The CDR3 sequence is CASSSPGTPEQYF. In DNA, the CDR3 is TGTGCCAGTAGTTCCCCCGGGACCCCCGAGCAGTACTTC.

The chain has TRBV7-9 and TRBJ1-5, with D possibly TRBD1 on 6 matching bases. Germline V gives CDR1 SEHNR, CDR2 FQNEAQ (reference sequence). This CDR3 contains 16 residues. The germline V and J ends were trimmed by 0 bases and 6 bases, with 15 bases remaining between them. CDR3 loop: CASSLARGGGSQPQHF. CDR3 DNA: TGTGCCAGCAGCTTAGCGCGTGGAGGGGGGAGTCAGCCCCAGCATTTT.

This rearrangement joins TRBV27 to TRBJ1-1, with D maybe TRBD1 (5 bases). The CDR3 has 14 residues. Germline V CDR1 and CDR2: MNHEY, SMNVEV (reference sequence). Trimming took 7 bases from V and 0 from J, leaving 12 bases between them. This CDR3 is CASKLQVMNTEAFF. The DNA of the CDR3 is TGTGCCAGCAAACTACAGGTTATGAACACTGAAGCTTTCTTT.

This chain links TRBV5-8 with TRBJ1-4; unclear D gene. The ends were cut back, 5 bases at V and 0 bases at J, with 11 bases in the middle. CDR3 length: 15 amino acids. The germline CDR1 and CDR2 sequences are SGHTS and YDEGEE. The CDR3 loop is CASSTEFATNEKLFF. Here the CDR3 DNA reads TGTGCCAGCAGTACAGAATTTGCAACTAATGAAAAACTGTTTTTT. The full variable domain, its missing parts supplied by reference TRBV5-8 and TRBJ1-4, is EAGVTQSPTHLIKTRGQQATLRCSPISGHTSVYWYQQALGLGLQFLLWYDEGEERNRGNFPPRFSGRQFPNYSSELNVNALELEDSALYLCASSTEFATNEKLFFGSGTQLSVL.

This chain joins TRBV6-1 and TRBJ1-2; D is uncertain. CDR3 size: 12 residues. Germline V gives CDR1 MNHNS, CDR2 SASEGT. Trimming removed 7 bases from V and 7 bases from J, with 13 bases in between. CDR3 loop: CASKALEGGYTF. Written as DNA, the CDR3 is TGTGCCAGCAAGGCTTTGGAGGGTGGCTACACCTTC.

This chain joins TRBV5-5 and TRBJ2-7; 12 positions agree with TRBD1. Germline V gene sequence: CDR1 SGHKS, CDR2 YYEKEE (reference sequence). The CDR3 runs 14 residues. V lost 4 bases and J lost 4; bases outside the gene matches: 3. The CDR3 DNA is TGTGCCAGCAGCAGGGGACAGGGGGCATACGAGCAGTACTTC. Amino acid sequence: CASSRGQGAYEQYF.

The chain has TRBV7-9 and TRBJ2-1, with D perhaps TRBD1 (5 bases). V was trimmed by 7 bases and J by 4 bases, leaving 14 bases between them. The CDR3 is 14 residues long. Germline loops: CDR1 SEHNR, CDR2 FQNEAQ (reference sequence). The CDR3 sequence is CASNSYTGYNEQFF. DNA for the CDR3: TGTGCCAGCAACTCATATACAGGATACAATGAGCAGTTCTTC.

V usage is TRBV19 and J usage is TRBJ1-4; no firm D call. CDR1 and CDR2 (germline): LNHDA, SQIVND (reference sequence). This CDR3 region has 14 residues. Trimming cost V 4 bases and J 0 bases, with 6 bases left between them. CDR3 DNA sequence: TGTGCCAGTAGTACGGATGCAACTAATGAAAAACTGTTTTTT. This codes for CASSTDATNEKLFF.

The chain links TRBV5-6 to TRBJ2-5, with D perhaps given as TRBD1 or TRBD2 (5 bases each). The V end lost 4 bases, the J end lost 5 bases, and 21 bases lay between the germline ends. Germline CDR1 SGHDT, CDR2 YYEEEE. This CDR3 comprises 16 residues. For the CDR3, the DNA is TGTGCCAGCAGCCCCCAAACACTAGTCAGGGACGAGACCCAGTACTTC. This sequence encodes CASSPQTLVRDETQYF.

The rearrangement joins TRBV6-5 to TRBJ2-1; no reliable D call. V lost 7 bases and J 4 bases, leaving 17 bases between the germline ends. Germline lookup yields CDR1 MNHEY and CDR2 SVGAGI. CDR3 size: 15 residues. CDR3 in DNA: TGTGCCAGCACCCTTAGTGGATTTGGGTACAATGAGCAGTTCTTC. Its translation is CASTLSGFGYNEQFF.

This rearrangement joins TRBV29-1 to TRBJ1-2, with 8 positions matching TRBD1. This CDR3 has 16 residues. After removal of 0 bases from V and 6 bases from J, the junction contained 12 bases not matched to a gene. The germline gives CDR1 SQVTM, CDR2 ANQGSEA. The CDR3 nucleotides read TGCAGCGTTGAAGATCAGGGCAGGGGGCGACGGAATGGCTACACCTTC. Translation gives CSVEDQGRGRRNGYTF.

The chain is built from TRBV11-2 and TRBJ1-1; TRBD1 agrees at 11 bases. This CDR3 is built from 15 residues. CDR1 SGHAT and CDR2 FQNNGV come from the germline V gene. V trimming: 5 bases; J trimming: 4 bases; junction bases outside the gene matches: 6. The CDR3 protein is CASSLDRGLGTEAFF. The CDR3 DNA is TGTGCCAGCAGCCTGGACAGGGGGCTTGGCACTGAAGCTTTCTTT.

This clone was detected a few times. The V call is TRBV28, the J call TRBJ1-1; no clear D. V was cut by 2 bases and J by 4 bases, with 11 bases left in between. The CDR3 loop spans 14 amino acids. The V gene's germline CDR1 is MDHEN and CDR2 SYDVKM. CDR3 residues: CASSLHLGSTEAFF. The CDR3 DNA sequence: TGTGCCAGCAGTTTACACTTGGGGAGCACTGAAGCTTTCTTT.

This clone is a singleton in its sample. The sample contains more than one DNA sequence encoding this CDR3. This sequence joins TRBV7-9 and TRBJ2-7; D not resolved. V gave up 3 bases and J gave up 3 bases, with 9 bases separating them. This CDR3 contains 13 residues. Germline V gene data show CDR1 as SEHNR and CDR2 as FQNEAQ (reference sequence). The chain's CDR3 is CASSLGILYEQYF. The CDR3 nucleotides are TGTGCCAGCAGCTTGGGAATACTCTACGAGCAGTACTTC.

This chain uses TRBV2 with TRBJ2-5; TRBD2 matches at 8 bases. The DNA end lines up better with TRBJ2-7; the J call may be wrong. This CDR3 has 15 amino acids. In germline, CDR1 is SNHLY, CDR2 FYNNEI. CDR3 DNA sequence: TGTGCCAGCAGCGAGTCCGGGAGGGCCTGGGACGAGCAGTACTTC. Amino acid sequence: CASSESGRAWDEQYF.

This chain links TRBV15 with TRBJ1-5, with TRBD1 matching over 7 bases. The junction had 9 bases not matched to a gene; V was cut back by 1 base and J by 0 bases. Germline V CDR1 and CDR2: LNHNV, YYDKDF (reference sequence). The CDR3 covers 18 residues. CDR3 residues: CATSRVGQVPDSNQPQHF. CDR3 nucleotide sequence: TGTGCCACCAGCAGAGTTGGACAGGTTCCCGATAGCAATCAGCCCCAGCATTTT.

The chain has TRBV7-8 and TRBJ2-2; no clear D gene. V was cut by 5 bases and J by 0 bases, with 10 bases left in between. The CDR3 is 15 residues long. Per the germline V gene, CDR1 is SGHVS and CDR2 is FQNEAQ. CDR3 sequence: CASSRQVSNTGELFF. The DNA for the CDR3 is TGTGCCAGCAGCCGACAAGTATCGAACACCGGGGAGCTGTTTTTT.

The chain uses TRBV7-3 and TRBJ2-1, with 11 bases fitting TRBD2. This CDR3 is 17 amino acids long. V shed 1 base and J 3 bases; nucleotides not matched to a gene: 5. Germline CDR1 and CDR2: SGHTA and FQGTGA. The CDR3: CASSLIGGTSGYNEQFF. In DNA, the CDR3 is TGTGCCAGCAGCTTAATCGGCGGGACTAGCGGCTACAATGAGCAGTTCTTC. Full variable domain (remainder filled in from reference TRBV7-3 and TRBJ2-1): GAGVSQTPSNKVTEKGKYVELRCDPISGHTALYWYRQSLGQGPEFLIYFQGTGAADDSGLPNDRFFAVRPEGSVSTLKIQRTERGDSAVYLCASSLIGGTSGYNEQFFGPGTRLTVL.